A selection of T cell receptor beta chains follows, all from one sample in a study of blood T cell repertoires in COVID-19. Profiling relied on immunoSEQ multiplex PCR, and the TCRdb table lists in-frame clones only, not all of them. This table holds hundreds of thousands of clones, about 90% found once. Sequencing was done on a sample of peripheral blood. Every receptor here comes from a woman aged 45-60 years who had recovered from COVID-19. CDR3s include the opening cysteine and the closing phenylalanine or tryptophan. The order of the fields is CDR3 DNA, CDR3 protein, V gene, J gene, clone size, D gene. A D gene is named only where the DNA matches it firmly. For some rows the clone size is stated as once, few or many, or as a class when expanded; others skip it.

TGTGCCAGCAGCTCGGGACTAGCGGGGGCCCCGGCGCAGTATTTT	CASSSGLAGAPAQYF	TRBV5-4	TRBJ2-3	.	TRBD2
TGTGCCAGCAGCCCGGGACAAATGTATGGCTACACCTTC	CASSPGQMYGYTF	TRBV7-3	TRBJ1-2	few	.
TGTGCCAGCAGCTTAATCAGGGCTGGGGCCAACGTCCTGACTTTC	CASSLIRAGANVLTF	TRBV11-2	TRBJ2-6	.	.
TGTGCCAGCAGCGTAGTTAGCGGGGGGGCGGATGAGCAGTTCTTC	CASSVVSGGADEQFF	TRBV9	TRBJ2-1	.	TRBD2
TGTGCCAGCAGCTTAGGCCAGACAGGGGTTAATCAGCCCCAGCATTTT	CASSLGQTGVNQPQHF	TRBV11-2	TRBJ1-5	.	TRBD1
TGTGCCAGCAGTTTTCGCGGAACTGAAGCTTTCTTT	CASSFRGTEAFF	TRBV12-3/TRBV12-4	TRBJ1-1	.	.
TGTGCCAGCAGTTGGACAGGGCGGGTCGGAGAGACCCAGTACTTC	CASSWTGRVGETQYF	TRBV6-2/TRBV6-3	TRBJ2-5	few	TRBD1
TGTGCCAGCAGCTTGGAAGAGCTCTTCTCTGGAAACACCATATATTTT	CASSLEELFSGNTIYF	TRBV5-5	TRBJ1-3	.	.
TGTGCCAGCAGTGAAGACCACAGGGTCTTAAGCTGGAACACTGAAGCTTTCTTT	CASSEDHRVLSWNTEAFF	TRBV6-1	TRBJ1-1	.	.
TGTGCCAGCAGCTTGGAGGGACTAGCAGCCGAGCAGTACTTC	CASSLEGLAAEQYF	TRBV5-4	TRBJ2-7	.	TRBD2
TGTGCCAGCAGCTTCTTGGTGGGCGAGACCCAGTACTTC	CASSFLVGETQYF	TRBV7-3	TRBJ2-5	.	.
TGTGCCAGTACAGGGGGAAACTATGGCTACACCTTC	CASTGGNYGYTF	TRBV19	TRBJ1-2	.	TRBD1
TGCGCCAGCAGCTCGGACGGGATCGCCCCCTACGAGCAGTACTTC	CASSSDGIAPYEQYF	TRBV5-1	TRBJ2-7	.	.
TGTGCCAGCAGCGTCCAAGCGGGAGGGTCCTACGAGCAGTACTTC	CASSVQAGGSYEQYF	TRBV9	TRBJ2-7	.	TRBD2
TGTGCCAGTAGTATAAACCGGGACACTGAAGCTTTCTTT	CASSINRDTEAFF	TRBV19	TRBJ1-1	.	.
TGTGCCAGCAGTAGCGGACTAGCGGGAGGTGGGGAGCAGTTCTTC	CASSSGLAGGGEQFF	TRBV6-5	TRBJ2-1	.	TRBD2